Listed here are 5 T cell receptor beta chains from one sample, sequenced in a study of shared clonotypes between healthy human individuals. Clones were read by immunoSEQ multiplex PCR, and TCRdb kept only the in-frame ones, dropping some. The sample records about 490,000 clones, more than 65% being singletons. Sequencing used PBMCs. The receptors stem from a woman in her forties in good health. Some clones in this sample may be carry-over from other donors' samples.

The rearrangement uses TRBV5-1 and TRBJ2-1; 8 bases line up with TRBD1. The junction had 9 bases not matched to a gene; V was cut back by 0 bases and J by 1 base. From germline, CDR1 is SGHRS and CDR2 YFSETQ. The CDR3 runs to 18 residues. Here the CDR3 DNA reads TGCGCCAGCAGCTTGGCAACAACAAGACAGGGGTCCTACAATGAGCAGTTCTTC. Residues: CASSLATTRQGSYNEQFF.

This chain joins TRBV7-6 and TRBJ1-3; tentative D call: TRBD1 (5 bases). The CDR3 spans 14 residues. V lost 8 bases and J 2 bases, leaving 13 bases between the germline ends. In germline, CDR1 is SGHVS, CDR2 FNYEAQ. The CDR3 reads CASGRGLTGNTIYF. The DNA for the CDR3 is TGTGCCAGCGGGAGGGGACTCACTGGAAACACCATATATTTT.

Points on this clone: This probably arose from a read error, given a far larger clone one base away. The chain has TRBV4-2 and TRBJ2-7, with D possibly TRBD2 on 7 matching bases. The germline V and J ends were trimmed by 1 base and 6 bases, with 16 bases remaining between them. Germline values: CDR1 LGHNA, CDR2 YNFKEQ. The CDR3 has 15 amino acids. The CDR3 here is CASSQGEGDYAEQYF. CDR3 nucleotides: TGTGCCAGCAGCCAAGGGGAGGGGGACTACGCCGAGCAGTACTTC.

Regarding this clone: A far larger clone differs by one base, so this is likely a read error. This CDR3 is also generated by other DNA sequences in the sample. The chain is built from TRBV5-6 and TRBJ1-1; 9 bases are shared with TRBD1. The germline V gene encodes CDR1 SGHDT and CDR2 YYEEEE. The CDR3 length is 16 residues. CDR3 loop: CASSFVDRGRNTEAFF. The CDR3 nucleotides read TGTGCTAGCAGCTTTGTGGACAGGGGTAGGAACACTGAAGCTTTCTTT.

The rearrangement joins TRBV19 to TRBJ2-1; 12 nucleotides line up with TRBD1. V shed 4 bases, J shed 9 bases, and the junction held 13 bases outside the gene matches. CDR1 and CDR2 from the germline V gene are LNHDA and SQIVND (reference sequence). This CDR3 spans 17 amino acids. The CDR3 bases are TGTGCCAGTAGTACGAACCGGGACAGGGGGCCGAAGGGTGAGCAGTTCTTC. It yields the protein CASSTNRDRGPKGEQFF.